This is a list of T cell receptor beta chains from one sample in a study of T-cell memory formation after mild COVID-19. TCRdb ran MiXCR on the 5' RACE reads and lists one entry per CDR3 protein. The table has about 270,000 distinct CDR3 sequences, 15% to 17% seen once. What was sequenced was PBMCs or a T cell subset sorted from them (not recorded which). The receptors stem from an adult woman who had mild COVID-19 (a few samples of this study predate the infection). Cell type and time point are not known. Each CDR3 is given with its conserved first and last residue. Fields, in order: CDR3 DNA, CDR3 protein, J gene, D gene, CDR3 length, clone size, V gene. D genes are given only for firm matches. Only part of the rows carry a size: once, few, many, or a class if the clone is expanded.

DNA: TGTGCCAGCAGCGTCCGGGACAGGGCCTTTTTGCAGACCGGGGAGCTGTTTTTT; CDR3: CASSVRDRAFLQTGELFF; J: TRBJ2-2; D: TRBD1; length: 18; size: -; V: TRBV9
DNA: TGCAGCGTTGGGCGACCCCGGGACAGGGAACGCTATGGCTACACCTTC; CDR3: CSVGRPRDRERYGYTF; J: TRBJ1-2; D: TRBD1; length: 16; size: few; V: TRBV29-1
DNA: TGCAGTGCTAGAAGTATACTCGGGGGACAGGGGACCCGGGAGACCCAGTACTTC; CDR3: CSARSILGGQGTRETQYF; J: TRBJ2-5; D: TRBD1; length: 18; size: -; V: TRBV20-1
DNA: TGTGCCAGCAGCCTCAGACAGTCGGATGAGCAGTTCTTC; CDR3: CASSLRQSDEQFF; J: TRBJ2-1; D: -; length: 13; size: -; V: TRBV4-2
DNA: TGTGCCAGCAGCCGCCAGGGGGCCTCCTACGAGCAGTACTTC; CDR3: CASSRQGASYEQYF; J: TRBJ2-7; D: TRBD1; length: 14; size: few; V: TRBV7-9
DNA: TGTGCCAGCAGTGCGAGAAACTATGGCTACACCTTC; CDR3: CASSARNYGYTF; J: TRBJ1-2; D: -; length: 12; size: -; V: TRBV2
DNA: TGTGCCAGCAGTCCCCTCCCTAGCGGGAGTACGGTTGAGCAGTTCTTC; CDR3: CASSPLPSGSTVEQFF; J: TRBJ2-1; D: TRBD2; length: 16; size: few; V: TRBV12-3/TRBV12-4
DNA: TGTGCCAGCAGCCCGAACAGCAATGAGCAGTTCTTC; CDR3: CASSPNSNEQFF; J: TRBJ2-1; D: -; length: 12; size: -; V: TRBV7-2
DNA: TGTGCCAGCAGCCCGCGGGGGAAAGAGACCCAGTACTTC; CDR3: CASSPRGKETQYF; J: TRBJ2-5; D: TRBD2; length: 13; size: -; V: TRBV5-4
DNA: TGTGCTAGCAGCCCATTAGCGGGAACGGGATACAATGAGCAGTTCTTC; CDR3: CASSPLAGTGYNEQFF; J: TRBJ2-1; D: TRBD2; length: 16; size: few; V: TRBV7-7
DNA: TGCGCCAGCAGCCCAGCGGGGGGGCCAGATACGCAGTATTTT; CDR3: CASSPAGGPDTQYF; J: TRBJ2-3; D: TRBD2; length: 14; size: few; V: TRBV5-1
DNA: TGCAGTGCCCTAGGGACCCGGACGCAGTATTTT; CDR3: CSALGTRTQYF; J: TRBJ2-3; D: -; length: 11; size: few; V: TRBV20-1
DNA: TGTGCCAGCAGCCAAGATCTGGCGGCGGCTGAAGCTTTCTTT; CDR3: CASSQDLAAAEAFF; J: TRBJ1-1; D: -; length: 14; size: few; V: TRBV3-1
DNA: TGTGCCAGCAGTTTCGAGTATTCAGATGAGCAGTTCTTC; CDR3: CASSFEYSDEQFF; J: TRBJ2-1; D: -; length: 13; size: -; V: TRBV12-3/TRBV12-4
DNA: TGTGCCAGCAGCGTAGGGGTGACGAGCACAGATACGCAGTATTTT; CDR3: CASSVGVTSTDTQYF; J: TRBJ2-3; D: -; length: 15; size: medium-sized; V: TRBV9
DNA: TGCGCCAGCAGCCTTGGGACTAGCGGGAGGGCCCAAGATACGCAGTATTTT; CDR3: CASSLGTSGRAQDTQYF; J: TRBJ2-3; D: TRBD2; length: 17; size: few; V: TRBV5-1
DNA: TGTGCCAGCAGCCAAGTTGGCCAGAGGAGGACTGAAGCTTTCTTT; CDR3: CASSQVGQRRTEAFF; J: TRBJ1-1; D: -; length: 15; size: -; V: TRBV3-1
DNA: TGTGCCAGCACCTCCGGACAGTCCTACGAGCAGTACTTC; CDR3: CASTSGQSYEQYF; J: TRBJ2-7; D: -; length: 13; size: many; V: TRBV2
DNA: TGTGCCAGCAGCAGAGCAGGGGTTAAAGAGACCCAGTACTTC; CDR3: CASSRAGVKETQYF; J: TRBJ2-5; D: -; length: 14; size: many; V: TRBV12-3/TRBV12-4
DNA: TGTGCCAGCAGCGAGGGACTAGCGGGAGACAATGAGCAGTTCTTC; CDR3: CASSEGLAGDNEQFF; J: TRBJ2-1; D: -; length: 15; size: -; V: TRBV21-1
DNA: TGCGCCAGCAGCTCCCTCCCAGGGGGTGGCTACACCTTC; CDR3: CASSSLPGGGYTF; J: TRBJ1-2; D: TRBD1; length: 13; size: once; V: TRBV5-1
DNA: TGTGCCAGCAGCTCCGCCCCCGGCTTGACCTACGAGCAGTACTTC; CDR3: CASSSAPGLTYEQYF; J: TRBJ2-7; D: -; length: 15; size: few; V: TRBV5-6
DNA: TGTGCCAGCAGTTTACCGACAGGTCCCACAGATACGCAGTATTTT; CDR3: CASSLPTGPTDTQYF; J: TRBJ2-3; D: -; length: 15; size: many; V: TRBV12-3/TRBV12-4
DNA: TGTGCCATTGGGGGTAGCGGGAGCTCGATCTACGAGCAGTACTTC; CDR3: CAIGGSGSSIYEQYF; J: TRBJ2-7; D: TRBD2; length: 15; size: few; V: TRBV10-3
DNA: TGTGCCAGCAGCTTGTTCCTAGCGGGAGAGAGCACAGATACGCAGTATTTT; CDR3: CASSLFLAGESTDTQYF; J: TRBJ2-3; D: TRBD2; length: 17; size: -; V: TRBV11-2
DNA: TGTGCCATCAGTGAAATGATTTCTGGTTCAGGCGAGCAGTACTTC; CDR3: CAISEMISGSGEQYF; J: TRBJ2-7; D: -; length: 15; size: -; V: TRBV10-3
DNA: TGTGCCAGCAGTTGGGACAGGCGATTCAACGAGCAGTACTTC; CDR3: CASSWDRRFNEQYF; J: TRBJ2-7; D: TRBD1; length: 14; size: few; V: TRBV25-1